The 26 T cell receptor beta chains below all came from one sample that was sequenced in a study of T cells after posttransplantation cyclophosphamide. Clones were sequenced by immunoSEQ multiplex PCR, and TCRdb holds only the in-frame ones, with some missing. Sampling found 40,000 to 55,000 clones, none seen once. Sequences were obtained from PBMCs. The source is a man aged 35-49 years in good health, CMV-negative, and a related stem cell transplant donor.

This clone occurred a few times. The chain has TRBV9 and TRBJ2-5; 7 bases align to TRBD2. The J call may be incorrect, as the DNA end agrees better with TRBJ2-7. The CDR3 runs to 15 residues. CDR1 and CDR2 from the germline V gene are SGDLS and YYNGEE. The CDR3 region has the DNA TGTGCCAGCAGCGTAGAGGCAGGGAGGGGATACGAGCAGTACTTC. This translates into CASSVEAGRGYEQYF.

This clone came up many times. The chain employs TRBV11-3 and TRBJ2-1, with 8 positions matching TRBD2. This CDR3 comprises 14 residues. V trimming: 5 bases; J trimming: 1 base; junction bases outside the gene matches: 1. Looked up from germline, CDR1 is SGHNT and CDR2 is YENEEA. The CDR3 protein is CASSSGRSYNEQFF. CDR3 in DNA: TGTGCCAGCAGCAGCGGGAGATCCTACAATGAGCAGTTCTTC. The entire variable domain, with the rest obtained from reference TRBV11-3 and TRBJ2-1, is as follows: EAGVVQSPRYKIIEKKQPVAFWCNPISGHNTLYWYLQNLGQGPELLIRYENEEAVDDSQLPKDRFSAERLKGVDSTLKIQPAELGDSAVYLCASSSGRSYNEQFFGPGTRLTVL.

This clone was seen repeatedly, ten times or more. CDR3: CASSLEPGLAVIGELFF. DNA of the CDR3: TGTGCCAGCAGCTTAGAACCGGGACTAGCGGTTATTGGGGAGCTGTTTTTT. This chain links TRBV7-2 with TRBJ2-2; 11 bases align to TRBD2. Losses at the gene ends were 1 base for V and 8 bases for J; bases not matched to a gene: 9. This CDR3 comprises 17 residues. The germline CDR1 and CDR2 sequences are SGHTA and FQGNSA. Based on the CDR3 plus reference TRBV7-2 and TRBJ2-2, the full variable domain is GAGVSQSPSNKVTEKGKDVELRCDPISGHTALYWYRQSLGQGLEFLIYFQGNSAPDKSGLPSDRFSAERTGGSVSTLTIQRTQQEDSAVYLCASSLEPGLAVIGELFFGEGSRLTVL.

This clone was seen ten or more times. The chain employs TRBV28 and TRBJ2-7, with D tentatively TRBD2 (5 bases). With 7 bases removed from V and 0 bases from J, the gap between germline ends came to 19 bases. Germline V lookup: CDR1 MDHEN, CDR2 SYDVKM. This CDR3 comprises 16 residues. The CDR3 DNA is TGTGCCAGCACCGAAGGGCGGGCTAATCCCTCCTACGAGCAGTACTTC. This codes for CASTEGRANPSYEQYF.

This clone was found many times. This chain connects TRBV28 to TRBJ1-5; D might be TRBD1 (6 bases). The CDR3 loop spans 15 amino acids. With 3 bases removed from V and 2 bases from J, the gap between germline ends came to 11 bases. Germline V CDR1 and CDR2: MDHEN, SYDVKM. This CDR3 is CASSLSGAGNQPQHF. The CDR3 DNA follows: TGTGCCAGCAGTTTGTCAGGGGCCGGCAATCAGCCCCAGCATTTT.

This clone has ten or more counts. The chain is built from TRBV11-2 and TRBJ2-7; D unclear. Germline V gives CDR1 SGHAT, CDR2 FQNNGV. V was cut by 1 base and J by 6 bases, with 7 bases left in between. The CDR3 runs 12 residues. The CDR3, as DNA: TGTGCCAGCAGCTTAGTATCTGTCGAGCAGTACTTC. It codes for CASSLVSVEQYF.

This clone came up many times. The chain's CDR3 is CAISEGQLNEKLFF. The CDR3 region has the DNA TGTGCCATCAGTGAGGGACAGCTTAATGAAAAACTGTTTTTT. The chain joins TRBV10-3 to TRBJ1-4, with D possibly being TRBD1 (6 bases). Looked up from germline, CDR1 is ENHRY and CDR2 is SYGVKD. The CDR3 loop spans 14 amino acids. V was trimmed by 2 bases and J by 4 bases, leaving 8 bases between them.

This clone was seen many times. The chain is built from TRBV27 and TRBJ2-7, with D perhaps matching TRBD2 (7 bases). CDR1 is MNHEY and CDR2 is SMNVEV in the germline V gene (reference sequence). This CDR3 is built from 14 residues. The V gene lost 2 bases and the J gene lost 6 bases, with 14 bases spanning the gap. The CDR3 bases are TGTGCCAGCAGTTTAGGGAGGGGGAGTTCCGAGCAGTACTTC. As protein: CASSLGRGSSEQYF.

This clone was seen ten or more times. The CDR3 nucleotides read TGTGCCAGCAGTTTATCCGGGACGGGGGACTACGAGCAGTACTTC. Protein product: CASSLSGTGDYEQYF. This chain links TRBV28 with TRBJ2-7, with a possible D match to TRBD2 (6 bases). The CDR3 has 15 residues. V was cut by 1 base and J by 3 bases, with 13 bases left in between. Germline V CDR1 and CDR2: MDHEN, SYDVKM.

Ten or more counts support this clone. This chain connects TRBV28 to TRBJ1-2, with 9 bases lining up with TRBD1. The germline V gene encodes CDR1 MDHEN and CDR2 SYDVKM. V dropped 5 bases and J dropped 4; count of bases not matched to a gene: 8. The CDR3 spans 15 residues. The CDR3 protein is CASSLSGTGTYGYTF. CDR3 coding DNA: TGTGCCAGCAGTCTCTCCGGGACAGGGACCTATGGCTACACCTTC.

This clone was counted at least ten times. V usage is TRBV10-3 and J usage is TRBJ1-2; 7 nucleotides align to TRBD1. Trimming cost V 0 bases and J 5 bases; bases outside gene matches: 9. The CDR3 has 16 amino acids. Germline loops: CDR1 ENHRY, CDR2 SYGVKD. CDR3 coding DNA: TGTGCCATCAGTGAGTCGATCCAGGGGGGCCTGTATGGCTACACCTTC. This codes for CAISESIQGGLYGYTF.

This clone was recorded at least ten times. V and J are TRBV5-5 and TRBJ1-1, with a weak D call TRBD1 (5 bases). The germline V gene encodes CDR1 SGHKS and CDR2 YYEKEE (reference sequence). Deletions cut 5 bases from V and 7 bases from J, with 15 bases between. CDR3 length equals 13 residues. CDR3 residues: CASRPTGASEAFF. The CDR3 region has the DNA TGTGCCAGCAGACCTACAGGAGCCAGTGAAGCTTTCTTT.

This clone was recorded at least ten times. The chain joins TRBV14 to TRBJ1-1; 7 nucleotides agree with TRBD1. The trim removed 10 bases at V and 0 bases at J, leaving 5 bases unmatched. Germline V gene data show CDR1 as SGHDN and CDR2 as FVKESK. This CDR3 comprises 13 residues. The CDR3, as DNA: TGTGCCACGAGCAGGGGGGTGAACACTGAAGCTTTCTTT. Protein product: CATSRGVNTEAFF.

This clone was counted a few times. The CDR3 DNA is TGTGCCAGCAGAGGTGGGCTAGCGTTCTACAATGAGCAGTTCTTC. This sequence encodes CASRGGLAFYNEQFF. The rearrangement uses TRBV6-1 and TRBJ2-1, with a tentative D call TRBD2 (6 bases). Germline CDR1 is MNHNS and CDR2 is SASEGT. Trimming shortened V by 6 bases and J by 3 bases, and 15 bases separated the two germline ends. CDR3 length: 15 residues.

This clone was recorded at least ten times. The genes are TRBV15 and TRBJ2-1; no reliable D call. Germline CDR1 LNHNV, CDR2 YYDKDF (reference sequence). V lost 0 bases to trimming and J lost 7 bases, with 4 bases between them. The CDR3 contains 12 residues. The CDR3 loop reads CATSRERNEQFF. The CDR3 bases are TGTGCCACCAGCAGAGAGCGGAATGAGCAGTTCTTC.

This clone appeared many times. The chain uses TRBV7-9 and TRBJ2-3; possible D gene TRBD2, 5 bases. V lost 5 bases to trimming and J lost 4 bases, with 13 bases between them. Germline CDR1 SEHNR, CDR2 FQNEAQ (reference sequence). This CDR3 region has 14 residues. In nucleotides, the CDR3 is TGTGCCAGCAGCACGTCGGGGTTCGCAGATACGCAGTATTTT. As protein: CASSTSGFADTQYF.

This clone was recorded at least ten times. The chain carries TRBV7-6 and TRBJ2-5; weak D call: TRBD2 (5 bases). Germline assignment: CDR1 SGHVS and CDR2 FNYEAQ. The CDR3 is 14 amino acids. The V end was cut by 1 base, the J end by 1 base, with 7 bases between. The CDR3 protein is CASSLGETQETQYF. In DNA, the CDR3 is TGTGCCAGCAGCTTAGGGGAGACCCAAGAGACCCAGTACTTC.

This clone came up many times. The V and J genes are TRBV2 and TRBJ1-1; D call uncertain. The length of the CDR3 is 13 residues. Deletions cut 7 bases from V and 3 bases from J, with 12 bases between. Germline CDR1 and CDR2: SNHLY and FYNNEI. The CDR3 reads CASIRSRDTEAFF. CDR3 in DNA: TGTGCCAGCATTAGGTCGAGGGACACTGAAGCTTTCTTT.

This clone appeared many times. J is TRBJ2-7 and V is TRBV7-6, with 12 bases identical to TRBD1. CDR1 SGHVS and CDR2 FNYEAQ come from the germline V gene. This CDR3 spans 16 amino acids. V was clipped by 9 bases and J by 1 base; unmatched bases: 10. The CDR3 loop is CASRRVGQGASYEQYF. The CDR3 nucleotides are TGTGCCAGTCGACGGGTGGGACAGGGGGCGTCCTACGAGCAGTACTTC. The entire variable domain, with the rest obtained from reference TRBV7-6 and TRBJ2-7, is as follows: GAGVSQSPRYKVTKRGQDVALRCDPISGHVSLYWYRQALGQGPEFLTYFNYEAQQDKSGLPNDRFSAERPEGSISTLTIQRTEQRDSAMYRCASRRVGQGASYEQYFGPGTRLTVT.

This clone was seen ten or more times. The CDR3 loop reads CASSPRETQYF. The DNA for the CDR3 is TGTGCCAGCAGCCCGAGGGAGACCCAGTACTTC. The chain employs TRBV11-2 and TRBJ2-5; D unresolved. The CDR3 spans 11 residues. Germline V gene data show CDR1 as SGHAT and CDR2 as FQNNGV. V was trimmed by 5 bases and J by 5 bases, leaving 6 bases between them.

Ten or more counts support this clone. V usage is TRBV7-8 and J usage is TRBJ1-5, with 11 bases fitting TRBD1. The germline V gene has CDR1 SGHVS and CDR2 FQNEAQ. V shed 3 bases and J 6 bases; nucleotides not matched to a gene: 1. The CDR3 loop spans 14 amino acids. DNA for the CDR3: TGTGCCAGCAGCTTGGGACAGGGGGTTCAGCCCCAGCATTTT. This gives the protein CASSLGQGVQPQHF.

Ten or more counts support this clone. The chain uses TRBV9 and TRBJ2-7; D may be TRBD1 (6 bases). Germline lookup yields CDR1 SGDLS and CDR2 YYNGEE. The CDR3 is made up of 14 amino acids. The V end lost 5 bases, the J end lost 3 bases, and 15 bases lay between the germline ends. CDR3 amino acids: CASSPRTEYYEQYF. The CDR3 DNA follows: TGTGCCAGCAGTCCAAGGACAGAATACTACGAGCAGTACTTC.

This clone occurred many times. This sample includes further DNA sequences coding for the same CDR3. This sequence joins TRBV4-1 and TRBJ1-2; no definite D call. Between the trimmed V and J ends, which lost 0 bases and 8 bases, there was a span of 13 bases. The CDR3 runs to 14 residues. Germline lookup yields CDR1 MGHRA and CDR2 YSYEKL. CDR3 bases: TGCGCCAGCAGCCAAGAGATCGAGAGAGGGGGCTACACCTTC. Residues: CASSQEIERGGYTF.

This clone was seen many times. CDR3 region: CASSQVRLLAESYEQYF. The DNA of the CDR3 is TGCGCCAGCAGCCAAGTTCGTTTACTAGCGGAATCCTACGAGCAGTACTTC. The chain has TRBV4-1 and TRBJ2-7, with 8 bases fitting TRBD2. The V and J ends lost 1 base and 1 base, in that order; junction bases with no gene match: 9. The CDR3 extends over 17 amino acids. Per germline, CDR1 MGHRA and CDR2 YSYEKL.

This clone was recorded at least ten times. This chain joins TRBV28 and TRBJ1-2, with a weak D call TRBD1 (6 bases). Trimming removed 7 bases at V and 4 bases at J, with 16 bases between. This CDR3 has 14 residues. The germline CDR1 and CDR2 sequences are MDHEN and SYDVKM. The CDR3 region has the DNA TGTGCCAGCACGTCAGGGGAGGGGATCTATGGCTACACCTTC. This sequence encodes CASTSGEGIYGYTF.

This clone was seen repeatedly, ten times or more. The chain carries TRBV27 and TRBJ2-1; tentative D call: TRBD2 (5 bases). The germline gives CDR1 MNHEY, CDR2 SMNVEV (reference sequence). The CDR3 runs to 13 residues. Trimming cost V 10 bases and J 6 bases, with 16 bases left between them. In DNA form, the CDR3 reads TGTGCCACAGGCCTTGGGAGAGCCAATGAGCAGTTCTTC. Translating it yields CATGLGRANEQFF.